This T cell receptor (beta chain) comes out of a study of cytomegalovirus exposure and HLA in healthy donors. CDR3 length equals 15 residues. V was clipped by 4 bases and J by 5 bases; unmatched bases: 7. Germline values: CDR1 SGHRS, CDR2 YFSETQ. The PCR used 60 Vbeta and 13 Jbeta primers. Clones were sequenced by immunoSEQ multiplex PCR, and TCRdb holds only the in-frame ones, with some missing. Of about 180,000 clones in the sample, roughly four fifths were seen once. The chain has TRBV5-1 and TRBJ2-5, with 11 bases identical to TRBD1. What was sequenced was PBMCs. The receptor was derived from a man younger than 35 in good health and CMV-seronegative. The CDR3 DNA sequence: TGCGCCAGCAGCCAGGACAGGGGGCGAGGGGAGACCCAGTACTTC. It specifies CASSQDRGRGETQYF.